Sequencing of this T cell receptor (beta chain) was carried out in a study of CD8+CD57+ T cells in acquired aplastic anemia. Overall study context: Quantities of DNA derived from sorted CD4+ and CD8+ cells averaged roughly 3 ug.

Genomic DNA templated the TCR beta VDJ and CDR3 profiling. One entry per CDR3 protein, called by TCRdb with MiXCR from the reads. The sample lists around 180,000 distinct CDR3 sequences, 64% occurring once. CDR1 is SGHDN, CDR2 FVKESK, per germline. The CDR3 is 14 residues long. Losses at the gene ends were 3 bases for V and 6 bases for J; bases not matched to a gene: 6. Study results and caveats: Patients did not significantly differ from controls in CD8+ Simpson's diversity. Overlap between patients and controls comprised roughly 28 CD8+ CDR3 sequences.

Worth noting for this clonotype: What it recognizes is unknown.

The sample taken for sequencing was sorted CD4+, CD8+, or CD8+CD57+ T cells (not recorded which) from PBMCs. V gene TRBV14 combines with J gene TRBJ2-7; 9 bases align to TRBD1. This TCR was recovered from a human donor with severe aplastic anemia or a healthy control (not recorded which). CDR3 DNA: TGTGCCAGCAGCCAGGCGGGACAGGGCTTCGAGCAGTACTTC. This translates into CASSQAGQGFEQYF.